This TCR beta chain was identified in a study of T cell responses to AZD1222 COVID-19 vaccine. As for the study in general: Timing groups of about 4 and about 12 weeks for second doses were pooled.

Remarks on this clone: The antigen is unknown.

Using immunoSEQ multiplex PCR, the repertoire was profiled, and TCRdb retains in-frame clones only, with some absent. The sample holds about 120,000 clones, roughly nine tenths seen once. Study findings and constraints: Spike-wide vaccine-associated CD4 TCRs dominated at 160-218 and 743-854. Donors were largely white British and mainly female; clonal diversity was possibly underestimated. Rises in breadth and depth of Spike-specific TCRs came after two AZD1222 doses.

The sequence came from an adult in good health. The sample here was peripheral blood, taken on day 0 of AZD1222 vaccination.

DNA of the CDR3: TGTGCCAGCAGTTTATCCCCCGGGAACTATGGCTACACCTTC. Translation gives CASSLSPGNYGYTF. The chain links TRBV27 to TRBJ1-2; D ambiguous. The CDR3 length is 14 residues. V was cut by 0 bases and J by 2 bases, with 7 bases left in between. The V gene's germline CDR1 is MNHEY and CDR2 SMNVEV (reference sequence).